The 4 T cell receptor beta chains in this list originate from one sample, sequenced in a study of vaccination and CD4 T cells after COVID-19. Antigen specificity for these receptors is unknown. Scientists ran DNA taken from cultured CD4+ T cells through the Oncomine TCR Beta short-read assay for sequencing. TCRdb ran MiXCR on the PCR reads and lists one entry per CDR3 protein. Of approximately 18,000 distinct CDR3 sequences in the sample, around 56% were seen once. Treatment of the sample: roughly ten-day PBMC culture with coronavirus spike peptide pools or control peptides (ViraFEST assay). Specimen: CD4+ T cells from blood, cultured in vitro. The receptors come from a human donor who had recovered from COVID-19.

This clonotype was counted only a few times. J is TRBJ1-1 and V is TRBV20-1, with TRBD1 as a possible D gene (6 bases). This CDR3 is built from 12 residues. Germline V gives CDR1 DFQATT, CDR2 SNEGSKA (reference sequence). The CDR3, as DNA: TGCAGCACCCAACAGGGAGGCACTGAAGCTTTCTTT. Its protein is CSTQQGGTEAFF.

The gene calls are TRBV20-1 and TRBJ2-6; tentatively, D is TRBD1 (5 bases). Germline V gene data show CDR1 as DFQATT and CDR2 as SNEGSKA (reference sequence). The CDR3 has 16 amino acids. Trimming removed 0 bases at V and 4 bases at J, with 13 bases between. CDR3 nucleotide sequence: TGCAGTGCTAGAGATAGGCAGGGTGCAGGGGCCAACGTCCTGACTTTC. Encoded protein: CSARDRQGAGANVLTF.

The chain carries TRBV12-3 or TRBV12-4 and TRBJ2-1; 14 bases are shared with TRBD2. The ends lost 3 bases at V and 5 bases at J; junction bases unmatched: 0. This CDR3 region has 15 residues. The CDR3 is CASSLGLAGDNEQFF. The CDR3 region has the DNA TGTGCCAGCAGTTTGGGACTAGCGGGAGACAATGAGCAGTTCTTC.

The V gene is TRBV28, the J gene TRBJ2-7, with 7 nucleotides matching TRBD1. Germline trimming cut 3 bases from V and 4 bases from J; bases unmatched to any gene: 3. Per the germline V gene, CDR1 is MDHEN and CDR2 is SYDVKM. The CDR3 loop spans 13 amino acids. Here the CDR3 DNA reads TGTGCCAGCAGTTTTCAACAGGGGTACGAGCAGTACTTC. This encodes CASSFQQGYEQYF. Full variable domain (remainder filled in from reference TRBV28 and TRBJ2-7): DVKVTQSSRYLVKRTGEKVFLECVQDMDHENMFWYRQDPGLGLRLIYFSYDVKMKEKGDIPEGYSVSREKKERFSLILESASTNQTSMYLCASSFQQGYEQYFGPGTRLTVT.